The next 14 T cell receptor beta chains were all read from a single sample in a study of CDR3 diversity in severe acne. Via MiXCR, TCRdb re-called the PCR reads, giving one row per CDR3 protein. The sample gives roughly 100,000 distinct CDR3 sequences, 51% of which show up once; over 10% is in the top ten. Sequenced: blood. The receptors were gathered from a male donor with acne.

This clonotype was detected a few times. V and J are TRBV7-9 and TRBJ2-3; TRBD2 matches 13 bases. The CDR3 contains 16 residues. V lost 5 bases, J lost 5 bases, and 7 bases stayed unmatched. Germline values: CDR1 SEHNR, CDR2 FQNEAQ (reference sequence). The CDR3 coding sequence is TGTGCCAGCAGCCCACCTACTAGCGGGAGGGGAGATACGCAGTATTTT. This sequence encodes CASSPPTSGRGDTQYF.

The chain couples TRBV12-3 or TRBV12-4 to TRBJ2-2, with D possibly matching TRBD1 (5 bases). CDR3 size: 13 residues. Trimming removed 5 bases from V and 6 bases from J, with 10 bases in between. This CDR3 reads CASSIVRAGELFF. The DNA of the CDR3 is TGTGCCAGCAGTATCGTCAGGGCCGGGGAGCTGTTTTTT.

About this clonotype: Given a much more abundant clone one base away, this may be a read error. The chain combines TRBV4-1 with TRBJ2-5, with D unresolved. The CDR3 spans 13 residues. Germline V gene sequence: CDR1 MGHRA, CDR2 YSYEKL. Trimming left V 3 bases short and J 5 bases short, with 10 bases between. Here the CDR3 reads CASSQAATETQYF. CDR3 coding DNA: TGCGCCAGCAGCCAGGCGGCCACGGAGACCCAGTACTTC.

The V call is TRBV5-6, the J call TRBJ2-5; 9 positions agree with TRBD2. V lost 2 bases to trimming and J lost 5 bases; unmatched junction nucleotides: 7. The CDR3 sequence is 15 residues long. Germline V gene sequence: CDR1 SGHDT, CDR2 YYEEEE. The CDR3 DNA is TGTGCCAGCAGCTTCTTCGCGGGAGGGTTGGAGACCCAGTACTTC. Amino acids: CASSFFAGGLETQYF.

Regarding this clonotype: Being one base from a much bigger clone, this may be a read error. The chain has TRBV2 and TRBJ2-2; 7 nucleotides line up with TRBD1. CDR1 SNHLY and CDR2 FYNNEI come from the germline V gene. The CDR3 totals 13 residues. The CDR3 reads CVSSGTATGELFF. In nucleotides, the CDR3 is TGTGTCAGCTCGGGGACAGCCACCGGGGAGCTGTTTTTT.

CDR3 protein: CATSRDGSGSYNEQFF. The CDR3 DNA is TGTGCCACCAGCAGAGATGGATCAGGCTCCTACAATGAGCAGTTCTTC. V usage is TRBV15 and J usage is TRBJ2-1, with no clear D. The CDR3 has 16 amino acids. Germline V lookup: CDR1 LNHNV, CDR2 YYDKDF (reference sequence). V was trimmed by 0 bases and J by 0 bases, leaving 9 bases between them.

This sequence joins TRBV20-1 and TRBJ1-5; 9 nucleotides match TRBD1. The V gene's germline CDR1 is DFQATT and CDR2 SNEGSKA (reference sequence). There are 13 residues in the CDR3. V was clipped by 6 bases and J by 5 bases; unmatched bases: 5. The CDR3 nucleotides are TGCAGTGCCATGGACAGGGGAGATCAGCCCCAGCATTTT. It yields the protein CSAMDRGDQPQHF.

This chain joins TRBV7-6 and TRBJ2-1; possibly TRBD1 or TRBD2 for D (5 bases each). Germline CDR1 SGHVS, CDR2 FNYEAQ. CDR3 length equals 16 residues. The V gene lost 5 bases and the J gene lost 0 bases, with 14 bases spanning the gap. CDR3: CASSGEAGSSYNEQFF. The CDR3, as DNA: TGTGCCAGCAGCGGAGAGGCAGGGAGCTCCTACAATGAGCAGTTCTTC.

The genes are TRBV13 and TRBJ1-5; D is uncertain. Trimming cost V 0 bases and J 0 bases, with 3 bases left between them. Looked up from germline, CDR1 is PRHDT and CDR2 is FYEKMQ (reference sequence). The CDR3 covers 14 residues. The CDR3 nucleotides read TGTGCCAGCAGCTTAGGGGATAGCAATCAGCCCCAGCATTTT. Amino acid sequence: CASSLGDSNQPQHF.

Only a few counts were recorded for this clonotype. The rearrangement uses TRBV10-1 and TRBJ2-7; 9 bases align to TRBD2. Germline V gene data show CDR1 as WNHNN and CDR2 as SYGVQD (reference sequence). This CDR3 is built from 11 residues. V gave up 6 bases and J gave up 6 bases; unmatched junction bases: 0. The DNA for the CDR3 is TGCGCCAGCAGACTAGCGGGCGAGCAGTACTTC. Residues: CASRLAGEQYF.

The chain links TRBV25-1 to TRBJ2-6, with D uncertain. The CDR3 runs to 15 residues. V was trimmed by 7 bases and J by 0 bases, leaving 10 bases between them. Germline CDR1 reads MGHDK; CDR2 reads SYGVNS. CDR3 protein: CASNPGFSGANVLTF. CDR3 DNA: TGTGCCAGCAACCCTGGGTTCTCTGGGGCCAACGTCCTGACTTTC.

The chain combines TRBV5-4 with TRBJ2-1; TRBD1 agrees at 11 bases. The CDR3 runs 16 residues. Germline CDR1 reads SGHNT; CDR2 reads YYREEE (reference sequence). V shed 3 bases, J shed 7 bases, and the junction held 9 bases outside the gene matches. CDR3 sequence: CASSSPRGTGGNEQFF. The CDR3 region has the DNA TGTGCCAGCAGCTCCCCTCGCGGGACAGGGGGAAATGAGCAGTTCTTC.

The V gene is TRBV20-1, the J gene TRBJ1-5; the match to TRBD1 covers 9 bases. In germline, CDR1 is DFQATT, CDR2 SNEGSKA (reference sequence). This CDR3 has 16 amino acids. In DNA, the CDR3 is TGCAGGACGAATAAACAGGGGGCTAGCGGCAATCAGCCCCAGCATTTT. Protein sequence: CRTNKQGASGNQPQHF.

The chain employs TRBV9 and TRBJ2-3; 9 bases map to TRBD1. The CDR3 consists of 16 residues. Germline values: CDR1 SGDLS, CDR2 YYNGEE. Trimming at V came to 3 bases and at J to 0 bases, leaving 5 bases not matched to a gene. The CDR3 region has the DNA TGTGCCAGCAGCGCCGGGACAGGGTCTAGCACAGATACGCAGTATTTT. Residues: CASSAGTGSSTDTQYF. The full variable domain, with the rest looked up from reference TRBV9 and TRBJ2-3, is DSGVTQTPKHLITATGQRVTLRCSPRSGDLSVYWYQQSLDQGLQFLIQYYNGEERAKGNILERFSAQQFPDLHSELNLSSLELGDSALYFCASSAGTGSSTDTQYFGPGTRLTVL.